Sequencing of this T cell receptor beta chain was carried out in a study of blood T cell repertoires in COVID-19. For the study at large: PBMCs, B-cell-depleted T cells, or T cells provided the cDNA or gDNA that made up the material.

In the authors' workflow: Reference gene primer amplification gave nucleated cell count estimates. Using immunoSEQ multiplex PCR, the repertoire was profiled, and TCRdb retains in-frame clones only, with some absent. The V and J calls and clone size are taken from that table; D and trimming were inferred from the DNA. The sample lists 150,000 or so clones, approximately 86% occurring once. Germline V lookup: CDR1 SNHLY, CDR2 FYNNEI. V shed 6 bases and J shed 3 bases, with 21 bases lying between them. There are 16 residues in the CDR3. Individuals drawn from some 25 US areas were roughly 18 to 89 years old.

This clonotype was obtained from a woman aged 40-49 years who had been exposed to COVID-19. Material for sequencing was PBMCs or T cells enriched from blood (not recorded which). The chain couples TRBV2 to TRBJ2-7, with D perhaps matching TRBD2 (7 bases). The DNA of the CDR3 is TGTGCCAGCAGAGATATTCGGGGGGCTACCATCTACGAGCAGTACTTC. Translation: CASRDIRGATIYEQYF. The variable domain in full, completed from reference TRBV2 and TRBJ2-7, reads EPEVTQTPSHQVTQMGQEVILRCVPISNHLYFYWYRQILGQKVEFLVSFYNNEISEKSEIFDDQFSVERPDGSNFTLKIRSTKLEDSAMYFCASRDIRGATIYEQYFGPGTRLTVT.